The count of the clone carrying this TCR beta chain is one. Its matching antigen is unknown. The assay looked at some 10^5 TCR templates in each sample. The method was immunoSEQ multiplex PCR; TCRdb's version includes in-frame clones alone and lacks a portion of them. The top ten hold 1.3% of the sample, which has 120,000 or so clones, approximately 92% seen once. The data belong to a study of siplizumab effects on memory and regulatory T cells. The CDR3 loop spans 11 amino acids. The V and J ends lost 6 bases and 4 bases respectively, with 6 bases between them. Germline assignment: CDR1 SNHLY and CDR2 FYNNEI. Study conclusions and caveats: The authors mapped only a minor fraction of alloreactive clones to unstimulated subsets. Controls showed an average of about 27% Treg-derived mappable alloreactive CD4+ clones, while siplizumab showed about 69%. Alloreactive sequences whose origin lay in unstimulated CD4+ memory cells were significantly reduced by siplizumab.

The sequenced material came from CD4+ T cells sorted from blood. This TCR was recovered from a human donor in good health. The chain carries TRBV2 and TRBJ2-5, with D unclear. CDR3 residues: CASSELETQYF. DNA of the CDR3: TGTGCCAGCAGCGAGTTAGAGACCCAGTACTTC.